These 25 T cell receptor beta chains were all obtained from the same sample, sequenced in a study of PD-1 blockade in classical Hodgkin lymphoma. Time point defined: cycle 4 day 1 (C4D1), after five to seven weeks of nivolumab. All the patients suffered relapse after autologous stem cell transplantation, and brentuximab vedotin exposure differed. Isolation of CD8+ T cells from thawed PBMCs used magnetic negative selection. Here immunoSEQ multiplex PCR was the method, and the copy in TCRdb shows in-frame clones only, minus some. The repertoire consists of about 20,000 clones, with more than 80% occurring once and the leading ten covering 7.3%. Specimen: CD8+ T cells from blood, collected before the fourth cycle of nivolumab. All receptors come from a human donor with classical Hodgkin lymphoma.

This clone was recorded only once. J is TRBJ2-3 and V is TRBV7-2; TRBD2 agrees at 7 bases. The V and J ends lost 5 bases and 2 bases, in that order; junction bases with no gene match: 4. In germline, CDR1 is SGHTA, CDR2 FQGNSA. The CDR3 is made up of 14 amino acids. In nucleotides, the CDR3 is TGTGCCAGCAGCGTCGCGGGGGACACAGATACGCAGTATTTT. Translation gives CASSVAGDTDTQYF.

The table lists this clone with a few counts. The V call is TRBV9, the J call TRBJ1-1; no definite D call. V was cut by 0 bases and J by 3 bases, with 9 bases left in between. In germline, CDR1 is SGDLS, CDR2 YYNGEE. This CDR3 is 14 amino acids long. The CDR3 spells CASSVVRLDTEAFF. In DNA, the CDR3 is TGTGCCAGCAGCGTAGTCAGGCTCGACACTGAAGCTTTCTTT.

The rearrangement links TRBV6-1 to TRBJ2-5; TRBD1 matches at 9 bases. The J call may be mistaken, given a closer DNA end match to TRBJ2-7. This CDR3 region has 14 residues. Germline values: CDR1 MNHNS, CDR2 SASEGT. The CDR3 loop is CASSEGDRVYEQYF. For the CDR3, the DNA is TGTGCCAGCAGTGAAGGGGACAGGGTTTACGAGCAGTACTTC.

This clone has just a few counts. The rearrangement joins TRBV7-8 to TRBJ1-5, with a tentative D call TRBD1 (5 bases). V was cut by 5 bases and J by 0 bases, with 14 bases left in between. CDR3 length: 16 residues. Germline loops: CDR1 SGHVS, CDR2 FQNEAQ. CDR3 sequence: CASSRPGGISNQPQHF. The CDR3 bases are TGTGCCAGCAGCCGCCCCGGGGGAATTAGCAATCAGCCCCAGCATTTT. The variable domain in full, completed from reference TRBV7-8 and TRBJ1-5, reads GAGVSQSPRYKVAKRGQDVALRCDPISGHVSLFWYQQALGQGPEFLTYFQNEAQLDKSGLPSDRFFAERPEGSVSTLKIQRTQQEDSAVYLCASSRPGGISNQPQHFGDGTRLSIL.

A few counts support this clone. The V gene is TRBV2, the J gene TRBJ1-2; 7 bases match TRBD1. The CDR3 has 13 amino acids. The V and J ends lost 7 bases and 8 bases, in that order; junction bases with no gene match: 10. Germline CDR1 SNHLY, CDR2 FYNNEI. This CDR3 is CASTLPGTEGYTF. CDR3 nucleotide sequence: TGTGCCAGCACCCTACCCGGGACAGAAGGCTACACCTTC.

The sample holds one count of this clone. The V and J genes are TRBV7-9 and TRBJ2-5, with 7 bases aligning to TRBD2. V gave up 1 base and J gave up 2 bases; unmatched junction bases: 4. Germline V gene data show CDR1 as SEHNR and CDR2 as FQNEAQ (reference sequence). The CDR3 extends over 15 amino acids. This CDR3 is CASSLVGGVQETQYF. The CDR3 bases are TGTGCCAGCAGCTTAGTTGGGGGGGTGCAAGAGACCCAGTACTTC.

This sequence joins TRBV7-8 and TRBJ2-1, with TRBD1 as a possible D gene (5 bases). There are 17 residues in the CDR3. Trimming left V 3 bases short and J 3 bases short, with 18 bases between. The germline gives CDR1 SGHVS, CDR2 FQNEAQ. CDR3 region: CASSFPQGQPLYNEQFF. CDR3 bases: TGTGCCAGCAGCTTCCCCCAGGGTCAACCCCTCTACAATGAGCAGTTCTTC.

This chain joins TRBV9 and TRBJ1-1; unclear D gene. CDR1 SGDLS and CDR2 YYNGEE come from the germline V gene. The CDR3 runs 11 residues. V was pared by 2 bases and J by 6 bases, with 5 bases between. CDR3 region: CASSVGPEAFF. The CDR3 nucleotides are TGTGCCAGCAGCGTCGGACCTGAAGCTTTCTTT.

This chain's CDR3 is CASTRSGVHTEAFF. The DNA for the CDR3 is TGTGCCAGCACTCGTTCAGGGGTGCACACTGAAGCTTTCTTT. V and J are TRBV13 and TRBJ1-1, with TRBD1 as a possible D gene (6 bases). This CDR3 spans 14 amino acids. The germline gives CDR1 PRHDT, CDR2 FYEKMQ (reference sequence). V lost 7 bases to trimming and J lost 3 bases, with 15 bases between them. The whole variable domain, filled in from reference TRBV13 and TRBJ1-1, reads AAGVIQSPRHLIKEKRETATLKCYPIPRHDTVYWYQQGPGQDPQFLISFYEKMQSDKGSIPDRFSAQQFSDYHSELNMSSLELGDSALYFCASTRSGVHTEAFFGQGTRLTVV.

The V gene is TRBV5-8, the J gene TRBJ2-7, with D possibly matching TRBD1 (6 bases). The germline CDR1 and CDR2 sequences are SGHTS and YDEGEE. Trimming left V 6 bases short and J 7 bases short, with 14 bases between. CDR3 size: 12 residues. CDR3 sequence: CASIPGVGEQYF. As DNA, the CDR3 is TGTGCCAGCATCCCAGGGGTGGGGGAGCAGTACTTC.

The table lists this clone with a count of one. The chain's CDR3 is CASIKGAHQPQHF. The CDR3 DNA sequence: TGTGCCAGCATTAAGGGGGCTCATCAGCCCCAGCATTTT. The chain carries TRBV28 and TRBJ1-5; TRBD1 aligns across 7 bases. The germline V gene encodes CDR1 MDHEN and CDR2 SYDVKM. This CDR3 has 13 residues. V lost 7 bases, J lost 5 bases, and 5 bases stayed unmatched.

This clone was observed a handful of times. The V gene is TRBV9, the J gene TRBJ1-5; no clear D. V was clipped by 3 bases and J by 2 bases, with 6 bases between them. Germline V gives CDR1 SGDLS, CDR2 YYNGEE. The CDR3 runs to 13 residues. The CDR3, as DNA: TGTGCCAGCAGCGATAGTGGCAATCAGCCCCAGCATTTT. Its translation is CASSDSGNQPQHF. Full variable domain (remainder filled in from reference TRBV9 and TRBJ1-5): DSGVTQTPKHLITATGQRVTLRCSPRSGDLSVYWYQQSLDQGLQFLIQYYNGEERAKGNILERFSAQQFPDLHSELNLSSLELGDSALYFCASSDSGNQPQHFGDGTRLSIL.

J is TRBJ2-7 and V is TRBV7-9; D is possibly TRBD1 (5 bases). CDR3 length: 13 amino acids. V shed 5 bases and J shed 0 bases, with 8 bases lying between them. Germline V gene lookup returns CDR1 SEHNR and CDR2 FQNEAQ (reference sequence). CDR3 region: CASSPDSSYEQYF. DNA of the CDR3: TGTGCCAGCAGCCCAGACAGCTCCTACGAGCAGTACTTC.

CDR3 residues: CASSPWGGVETQYF. CDR3 nucleotides: TGTGCCAGCAGCCCATGGGGGGGAGTTGAGACCCAGTACTTC. V is TRBV9 and J is TRBJ2-5, with TRBD2 identical over 7 bases. This CDR3 is built from 14 residues. Trimming took 4 bases from V and 5 from J; bases not matched to a gene: 8. CDR1 and CDR2 from the germline V gene are SGDLS and YYNGEE.

This chain links TRBV27 with TRBJ1-6; D may be TRBD1 (5 bases). The CDR3 is 14 amino acids. V was cut by 5 bases and J by 0 bases, with 5 bases left in between. Germline V CDR1 and CDR2: MNHEY, SMNVEV (reference sequence). The CDR3 is CASSQGSYNSPLHF. In DNA, the CDR3 is TGTGCCAGCAGTCAGGGCTCCTATAATTCACCCCTCCACTTT.

The chain joins TRBV27 to TRBJ1-5; D is unresolved. The V end lost 1 base, the J end lost 5 bases, and 9 bases lay between the germline ends. Germline loops: CDR1 MNHEY, CDR2 SMNVEV (reference sequence). CDR3 length: 14 amino acids. The CDR3 protein is CASSLWAAHQPQHF. CDR3 DNA: TGTGCCAGCAGTTTATGGGCAGCCCATCAGCCCCAGCATTTT.

V usage is TRBV4-2 and J usage is TRBJ1-1; no clear D. V dropped 3 bases and J dropped 6 bases, with 14 bases sitting between them. There are 14 residues in the CDR3. Germline values: CDR1 LGHNA, CDR2 YNFKEQ. CDR3 in amino acids: CASSHFEGFAEAFF. The CDR3 region has the DNA TGTGCCAGCAGCCATTTCGAGGGATTCGCTGAAGCTTTCTTT.

The CDR3 sequence: CASPDQFPQGYTF. The CDR3 region has the DNA TGTGCCAGCCCAGATCAATTTCCGCAGGGCTACACCTTC. The J gene is TRBJ1-2, the V gene TRBV21-1; TRBD1 is the table's D call and was not checked against the DNA. TRBV21-1 is assigned pseudogene status. This CDR3 is built from 13 residues.

The chain couples TRBV29-1 to TRBJ1-2; D unresolved. In germline, CDR1 is SQVTM, CDR2 ANQGSEA. CDR3 length: 12 residues. V was shortened by 3 bases and J by 4 bases, with 9 bases between the two germline ends. CDR3 residues: CSVDLGVYGYTF. In nucleotides, the CDR3 is TGCAGCGTTGATTTGGGAGTCTATGGCTACACCTTC.

This clone was counted once. The chain carries TRBV27 and TRBJ2-7, with 9 nucleotides matching TRBD1. Trimming took 5 bases from V and 2 from J; bases not matched to a gene: 7. Germline V CDR1 and CDR2: MNHEY, SMNVEV (reference sequence). CDR3 length: 15 amino acids. CDR3 bases: TGTGCCAGCAGTCCAAGAGGGACAGGGACCTACGAGCAGTACTTC. Translation: CASSPRGTGTYEQYF.

The V gene is TRBV4-2, the J gene TRBJ1-6; possible D gene TRBD1, 5 bases. V lost 3 bases and J lost 9, with 18 bases in between. Germline loops: CDR1 LGHNA, CDR2 YNFKEQ. The CDR3 is 16 residues long. In nucleotides, the CDR3 is TGTGCCAGCAGCCACCCACAGGCCGCCTCGAGTTCACCCCTCCACTTT. Its translation: CASSHPQAASSSPLHF.

The rearrangement joins TRBV28 to TRBJ2-7; 7 nucleotides line up with TRBD1. V was clipped by 4 bases and J by 2 bases; unmatched bases: 14. There are 17 residues in the CDR3. CDR1 is MDHEN and CDR2 is SYDVKM in the germline V gene. CDR3 region: CASSWTRDRSATYEQYF. The CDR3 DNA reads as TGTGCCAGCAGTTGGACAAGGGACAGAAGTGCTACCTACGAGCAGTACTTC.

The chain uses TRBV9 and TRBJ1-4, with D uncertain. Between the trimmed V and J ends, which lost 4 bases and 7 bases, there was a span of 17 bases. The CDR3 is 15 residues long. Germline values: CDR1 SGDLS, CDR2 YYNGEE. As DNA, the CDR3 is TGTGCCAGCAGCTTACAGACCGGGAGCGCTGAAAAACTGTTTTTT. Protein: CASSLQTGSAEKLFF. Using reference TRBV9 and TRBJ1-4 for the parts outside the CDR3, the full variable domain is DSGVTQTPKHLITATGQRVTLRCSPRSGDLSVYWYQQSLDQGLQFLIQYYNGEERAKGNILERFSAQQFPDLHSELNLSSLELGDSALYFCASSLQTGSAEKLFFGSGTQLSVL.

The chain recombines TRBV5-1 with TRBJ1-6; TRBD1 might be the D (5 bases). The germline gives CDR1 SGHRS, CDR2 YFSETQ. Trimming left V 8 bases short and J 9 bases short, with 9 bases between. This CDR3 contains 11 residues. The CDR3 loop reads CASPQGSPLHF. CDR3 nucleotide sequence: TGCGCCAGTCCTCAGGGTTCACCCCTCCACTTT.

The chain carries TRBV10-2 and TRBJ1-1, with 9 positions matching TRBD1. Germline V lookup: CDR1 WSHSY, CDR2 SAAADI. With 3 bases clipped from V and 3 bases from J, the junction kept 14 bases outside the gene matches. This CDR3 contains 18 residues. CDR3 sequence reads: CASSENRGQGGADTEAFF. The CDR3 nucleotides are TGCGCCAGCAGTGAAAATAGGGGACAGGGAGGGGCGGACACTGAAGCTTTCTTT.